Following are 19 T cell receptor beta chains from one sample sequenced in a study of Ad26.COV2.S vaccination and SARS-CoV-2 variants. Regarding treatment: roughly 18 received Ad26.COV2.S at low or high dose, single or two shots; five or six received placebo; per-sample allocation not given. Samples analyzed were those drawn on day 63 after the first vaccine or placebo injection. This table comes from immunoSEQ multiplex PCR, and its TCRdb copy is limited to in-frame clones, with some not included. The sample lists approximately 480,000 clones; roughly 85% were seen once. The material sequenced was peripheral blood, taken in a trial of Ad26.COV2.S vaccine versus placebo. The receptors stem from a person aged 18-65 years who received the Ad26.COV2.S COVID-19 vaccine or a placebo.

In its sample, this clone was seen a few times. V is TRBV19 and J is TRBJ2-7; D might be TRBD1 or TRBD2, each matching 5 bases. Trimming took off 8 bases at V and 2 bases at J, with 13 bases between the two ends. Germline CDR1 is LNHDA and CDR2 is SQIVND (reference sequence). This CDR3 comprises 13 residues. The CDR3 is CASARGTAYEQYF. CDR3 DNA: TGTGCCAGTGCCCGGGGCACAGCCTACGAGCAGTACTTC.

The V gene is TRBV3-1 (or the pseudogene TRBV3-2), the J gene TRBJ2-3; D is unclear. The CDR3 extends over 14 amino acids. Germline V gene lookup returns CDR1 LGHDT and CDR2 YNNKEL (reference sequence). V lost 1 base, J lost 5 bases, and 10 bases lay in between. The CDR3 sequence is CASSQGSAVDTQYF. The CDR3 nucleotides are TGTGCCAGCAGCCAAGGTTCGGCGGTAGATACGCAGTATTTT.

The genes are TRBV28 and TRBJ2-7; no clear D. Trimming removed 8 bases from V and 2 bases from J, with 13 bases in between. This CDR3 spans 13 amino acids. Germline CDR1 MDHEN, CDR2 SYDVKM. CDR3 region: CASGRVNPYEQYF. CDR3 DNA: TGTGCCAGCGGTCGGGTTAACCCCTACGAGCAGTACTTC.

The chain couples TRBV6-2 or TRBV6-3 to TRBJ2-7; D remains ambiguous. The CDR3 is made up of 12 amino acids. V was shortened by 7 bases and J by 4 bases, with 11 bases between the two germline ends. From germline, CDR1 is MNHEY and CDR2 SVGEGT. The CDR3 nucleotides read TGTGCCAGCACCCCTAACAGATACGAGCAGTACTTC. Translated: CASTPNRYEQYF.

This chain connects TRBV7-8 to TRBJ2-4, with 8 bases fitting TRBD2. The V gene end was trimmed by 1 base and the J gene end by 3 bases; junction bases not matched to a gene: 14. The CDR3 is 19 amino acids. Germline CDR1 reads SGHVS; CDR2 reads FQNEAQ. Written as DNA, the CDR3 is TGTGCCAGCAGCTTAGGCCATATAGCGGGAAAGGGGGTCAAAAACATTCAGTACTTC. Translation: CASSLGHIAGKGVKNIQYF.

About this clone: At the DNA level, this CDR3 is encoded by other sequences in the same sample as well. CDR3 in amino acids: CASSPRGGGNQPQHF. The DNA for the CDR3 is TGTGCCAGCAGTCCCAGGGGAGGTGGCAATCAGCCCCAGCATTTT. The chain joins TRBV28 to TRBJ1-5; D perhaps matches TRBD1 (6 bases). Trimming removed 5 bases at V and 2 bases at J, with 13 bases between. Germline V gene data show CDR1 as MDHEN and CDR2 as SYDVKM. CDR3 length equals 15 residues.

V and J are TRBV4-2 and TRBJ1-4; D gene ambiguous. Germline assignment: CDR1 LGHNA and CDR2 YNFKEQ. The CDR3 runs to 14 residues. V was trimmed by 5 bases and J by 7 bases, leaving 14 bases between them. CDR3 in amino acids: CASSTDGRGEKLFF. CDR3 DNA: TGTGCCAGCAGCACGGACGGGAGAGGTGAAAAACTGTTTTTT.

This rearrangement joins TRBV7-8 to TRBJ2-5; TRBD1 might be the D (6 bases). From germline, CDR1 is SGHVS and CDR2 FQNEAQ. The CDR3 contains 14 residues. V shed 3 bases and J shed 1 base, with 9 bases lying between them. The CDR3 reads CASSLGAFQETQYF. The CDR3 nucleotides read TGTGCCAGCAGCTTGGGGGCGTTCCAAGAGACCCAGTACTTC.

The rearrangement links TRBV24-1 to TRBJ2-5, with D perhaps TRBD2 (5 bases). V lost 1 base, J lost 9 bases, and 8 bases lay in between. The CDR3 length is 12 residues. Germline CDR1 and CDR2: KGHDR and SFDVKD. The CDR3 reads CATSDLSGSQYF. CDR3 DNA: TGTGCCACCAGTGATTTATCGGGGTCCCAGTACTTC.

The chain combines TRBV12-3 or TRBV12-4 with TRBJ2-7, with D hard to call. CDR3 length: 12 amino acids. V was clipped by 2 bases and J by 2 bases, with 4 bases between them. The CDR3 reads CASSLTPYEQYF. The CDR3 coding sequence is TGTGCCAGCAGTTTAACCCCCTACGAGCAGTACTTC.

V usage is TRBV27 and J usage is TRBJ2-3, with D uncertain. Germline V gives CDR1 MNHEY, CDR2 SMNVEV (reference sequence). This CDR3 region has 13 residues. Trimming removed 2 bases from V and 5 bases from J, with 8 bases in between. The CDR3 is CASSLELRDTQYF. DNA for the CDR3: TGTGCCAGCAGTTTAGAATTACGAGATACGCAGTATTTT.

About this clone itself: Other DNA sequences of this sample code for an identical CDR3. CDR3 in DNA: TGTGCCAGCAGCTGGGGGGGGGCGCCCCAGCATTTT. As protein: CASSWGGAPQHF. This chain connects TRBV7-2 to TRBJ1-5; a possible D gene is TRBD1 (6 bases). The V end was cut by 4 bases, the J end by 9 bases, with 10 bases between. CDR3 length: 12 residues. Per the germline V gene, CDR1 is SGHTA and CDR2 is FQGNSA.

This clone turned up a few times. Here the CDR3 reads CAISESRVNYGYTF. The CDR3 region has the DNA TGTGCCATCAGTGAGTCGAGGGTTAACTATGGCTACACCTTC. This rearrangement joins TRBV10-3 to TRBJ1-2; D call uncertain. Trimming took 0 bases from V and 1 from J, leaving 6 bases between them. The CDR3 spans 14 residues. CDR1 ENHRY and CDR2 SYGVKD come from the germline V gene.

V usage is TRBV2 and J usage is TRBJ2-7, with a possible D match to TRBD2 (5 bases). Trimming stripped 10 bases from V and 7 bases from J, with 23 bases between. Looked up from germline, CDR1 is SNHLY and CDR2 is FYNNEI. This CDR3 spans 14 amino acids. The DNA for the CDR3 is TGTGCCACCGCCCCTTTCTTGTATAGAGGGGAGCAGTACTTC. Its translation: CATAPFLYRGEQYF.

This clone showed up just once. The chain combines TRBV5-1 with TRBJ1-5; D perhaps matches TRBD1 (5 bases). Germline CDR1 and CDR2: SGHRS and YFSETQ. Deletions cut 3 bases from V and 0 bases from J, with 7 bases between. This CDR3 spans 14 amino acids. CDR3 nucleotides: TGCGCCAGCAGCTCGGGACTTAGCAATCAGCCCCAGCATTTT. This translates into CASSSGLSNQPQHF.

The chain joins TRBV6-2 or TRBV6-3 to TRBJ2-2; D is unresolved. V was shortened by 7 bases and J by 0 bases, with 12 bases between the two germline ends. There are 15 residues in the CDR3. Per germline, CDR1 MNHEY and CDR2 SVGEGT. CDR3 loop: CASNPQPANTGELFF. As DNA, the CDR3 is TGTGCCAGCAACCCACAGCCCGCGAACACCGGGGAGCTGTTTTTT.

V is TRBV19 and J is TRBJ2-7; 8 positions match TRBD1. V was clipped by 7 bases and J by 3 bases; unmatched bases: 5. Germline-derived CDR1 and CDR2 are LNHDA and SQIVND (reference sequence). This CDR3 has 13 residues. Written as DNA, the CDR3 is TGTGCCAGTAAGGGGACAGGATTCTACGAGCAGTACTTC. This gives the protein CASKGTGFYEQYF. Together with reference TRBV19 and TRBJ2-7, the CDR3 gives the full variable domain: DGGITQSPKYLFRKEGQNVTLSCEQNLNHDAMYWYRQDPGQGLRLIYYSQIVNDFQKGDIAEGYSVSREKKESFPLTVTSAQKNPTAFYLCASKGTGFYEQYFGPGTRLTVT.

This clone is medium-sized (0.01 to 0.1%) within its sample. This specimen includes other DNA sequences encoding the same CDR3. The chain links TRBV5-5 to TRBJ2-2; D is uncertain. Looked up from germline, CDR1 is SGHKS and CDR2 is YYEKEE (reference sequence). The V end was cut by 0 bases, the J end by 5 bases, with 8 bases between. The CDR3 is made up of 14 amino acids. For the CDR3, the DNA is TGTGCCAGCAGCTTGGTTGCCGGTACCGGGGAGCTGTTTTTT. This encodes CASSLVAGTGELFF.

The chain joins TRBV4-3 to TRBJ2-3; 9 nucleotides agree with TRBD2. V lost 1 base to trimming and J lost 4 bases; unmatched junction nucleotides: 9. Germline-derived CDR1 and CDR2 are LGHNA and YSLEER. The CDR3 covers 17 residues. CDR3 sequence reads: CASSQGPLAGTADTQYF. In nucleotides, the CDR3 is TGCGCCAGCAGCCAAGGGCCCCTAGCGGGAACCGCAGATACGCAGTATTTT.